Below, one TCR beta chain is given with its context. This sample is part of a study of T-cell memory formation after mild COVID-19. The TCR alpha and TCR beta cDNA libraries, bearing sample barcodes and UMIs, were generated by 5'RACE using constant-segment primers. TCRdb re-derived calls from the 5' RACE reads in MiXCR, one entry per CDR3 protein. Here the sample spans 470,000 or so distinct CDR3 sequences, approximately 23% being singletons. Trimming cost V 5 bases and J 5 bases, with 12 bases left between them. The CDR3 has 13 amino acids. Germline CDR1 SEHNR, CDR2 FQNEAQ (reference sequence). Sequencing input: PBMCs or a T cell subset sorted from them (not recorded which). The rearrangement joins TRBV7-9 to TRBJ2-5; D may be TRBD1 (7 bases). The receptor comes from an adult woman who had mild COVID-19 (a few samples of this study predate the infection). Cell type and time point are not known. The DNA of the CDR3 is TGTGCCAGCAGCCAGGGGGGACTTGAGACCCAGTACTTC. As protein: CASSQGGLETQYF.